These 14 T cell receptor beta chains originate from one sample sequenced in a study of blood T cell repertoires in COVID-19. The repertoire was sequenced with immunoSEQ multiplex PCR; TCRdb's copy has only in-frame clones and lacks some. Of 290,000 or so clones in the sample, roughly 87% are singletons; the top ten hold about 2%. Sequencing input: peripheral blood. The source of these receptors is a man aged 18 to 30 with active or convalescent COVID-19.

The chain has TRBV28 and TRBJ1-3; maybe TRBD1 (6 bases). This CDR3 is 17 amino acids long. Germline values: CDR1 MDHEN, CDR2 SYDVKM. V gave up 8 bases and J gave up 0 bases, with 20 bases separating them. DNA for the CDR3: TGTGCCAGCTGGACGCTAGGGGGACGAGACTCTGGAAACACCATATATTTT. Translation gives CASWTLGGRDSGNTIYF.

The rearrangement uses TRBV15 and TRBJ1-6; the match to TRBD1 covers 8 bases. The trim removed 7 bases at V and 1 base at J, leaving 3 bases unmatched. CDR1 and CDR2 (germline): LNHNV, YYDKDF (reference sequence). The length of the CDR3 is 15 residues. CDR3: CATTTGGSYNSPLHF. The CDR3, as DNA: TGTGCCACCACCACAGGGGGGTCCTATAATTCACCCCTCCACTTT. The complete variable domain, with remaining parts taken from reference TRBV15 and TRBJ1-6, reads DAMVIQNPRYQVTQFGKPVTLSCSQTLNHNVMYWYQQKSSQAPKLLFHYYDKDFNNEADTPDNFQSRRPNTSFCFLDIRSPGLGDTAMYLCATTTGGSYNSPLHFGNGTRLTVT.

The chain links TRBV5-3 to TRBJ2-7, with 7 bases fitting TRBD2. TRBV5-3 is noted as an ORF with a role that remains uncertain. CDR3 length equals 17 residues. The V and J ends lost 5 bases and 4 bases, in that order; junction bases with no gene match: 18. The CDR3 reads CARRRWGEGSFCYEQYF. CDR3 nucleotide sequence: TGTGCCAGAAGGAGATGGGGGGAGGGTTCTTTTTGTTACGAGCAGTACTTC.

The chain recombines TRBV14 with TRBJ2-1, with a weak D call TRBD2 (5 bases). Germline CDR1 and CDR2: SGHDN and FVKESK. CDR3 size: 15 residues. Trimming removed 0 bases at V and 0 bases at J, with 6 bases between. CDR3 bases: TGTGCCAGCAGCCAAGATGGACTCTCCTACAATGAGCAGTTCTTC. Its protein is CASSQDGLSYNEQFF.

This chain joins TRBV19 and TRBJ1-4; D might be TRBD1 (5 bases). The CDR3 spans 15 residues. With 6 bases removed from V and 7 bases from J, the gap between germline ends came to 18 bases. CDR1 LNHDA and CDR2 SQIVND come from the germline V gene (reference sequence). Here the CDR3 reads CASRLLNGRGEKLFF. CDR3 DNA: TGTGCCAGTAGGCTACTAAACGGGAGGGGTGAAAAACTGTTTTTT.

This chain joins TRBV27 and TRBJ1-2, with D possibly matching TRBD1 (6 bases). V gave up 6 bases and J gave up 5 bases, with 22 bases separating them. The CDR3 loop spans 16 amino acids. CDR1 is MNHEY, CDR2 SMNVEV, per germline (reference sequence). The CDR3 spells CASSAQGRFFPYGYTF. In nucleotides, the CDR3 is TGTGCCAGCAGCGCACAGGGTCGATTTTTCCCGTATGGCTACACCTTC.

This chain links TRBV28 with TRBJ1-4, with TRBD1 as a possible D gene (6 bases). Germline CDR1 MDHEN, CDR2 SYDVKM. Trimming cost V 6 bases and J 0 bases, with 11 bases left between them. The CDR3 has 15 residues. For the CDR3, the DNA is TGTGCCAGCAGAACTCGGACAGCAACTAATGAAAAACTGTTTTTT. Translating it yields CASRTRTATNEKLFF.

The rearrangement uses TRBV6-5 and TRBJ2-7; 9 bases are shared with TRBD1. This CDR3 has 15 residues. Germline loops: CDR1 MNHEY, CDR2 SVGAGI. V trimming: 2 bases; J trimming: 7 bases; junction bases outside the gene matches: 9. As DNA, the CDR3 is TGTGCCAGCAGTTACCGACAGGGGGTTACGGGGGAGCAGTACTTC. Its protein product is CASSYRQGVTGEQYF.

This clone was observed a single time. This chain links TRBV4-1 with TRBJ2-6; D may be TRBD2 (6 bases). V was shortened by 3 bases and J by 1 base, with 19 bases between the two germline ends. This CDR3 has 19 residues. In germline, CDR1 is MGHRA, CDR2 YSYEKL. CDR3 amino acids: CASSQIPGTYVSGANVLTF. The DNA for the CDR3 is TGCGCCAGCAGCCAGATTCCCGGGACTTATGTTTCTGGGGCCAACGTCCTGACTTTC.

The chain carries TRBV19 and TRBJ1-5, with D possibly being TRBD1 (5 bases). V was trimmed by 5 bases and J by 1 base, leaving 12 bases between them. The CDR3 sequence is 15 residues long. The V gene's germline CDR1 is LNHDA and CDR2 SQIVND (reference sequence). The CDR3 is CASSPWGGSNQPQHF. The CDR3 DNA reads TGTGCCAGTAGTCCTTGGGGGGGGAGCAATCAGCCCCAGCATTTT.

The rearrangement links TRBV16 to TRBJ1-2, with a possible D match to TRBD1 (6 bases). CDR1 is KGHSY and CDR2 is FQNENV in the germline V gene. V was trimmed by 4 bases and J by 2 bases, leaving 8 bases between them. This CDR3 has 13 residues. CDR3 nucleotides: TGTGCCAGCAGCCGGACAGCAAACTATGGCTACACCTTC. Translating gives CASSRTANYGYTF.

The V call is TRBV27, the J call TRBJ1-2, with a weak D call TRBD1 (5 bases). Germline lookup yields CDR1 MNHEY and CDR2 SMNVEV (reference sequence). V gave up 8 bases and J gave up 1 base, with 14 bases separating them. The length of the CDR3 is 14 residues. The CDR3 sequence is CASAPVDSNYGYTF. The CDR3 nucleotides read TGTGCCAGCGCCCCCGTAGACAGTAACTATGGCTACACCTTC.

The chain has TRBV5-1 and TRBJ1-5, with TRBD1 as a possible D gene (5 bases). Looked up from germline, CDR1 is SGHRS and CDR2 is YFSETQ. This CDR3 region has 14 residues. V lost 0 bases and J 5 bases, leaving 9 bases between the germline ends. CDR3 in amino acids: CASSLEGLHQPQHF. In DNA form, the CDR3 reads TGCGCCAGCAGCTTGGAGGGACTTCATCAGCCCCAGCATTTT.

V is TRBV28 and J is TRBJ2-7; possibly TRBD1 for D (5 bases). V lost 6 bases and J lost 5, with 17 bases in between. The germline V gene has CDR1 MDHEN and CDR2 SYDVKM. This CDR3 comprises 14 residues. CDR3 nucleotides: TGTGCCAGCAGGCCCGACAGATCAGGTAACGAGCAGTACTTC. Translating gives CASRPDRSGNEQYF.